Each of the 9 T cell receptor beta chains below was sequenced from the same sample in a study of T-cell reconstitution after alpha-beta-depleted transplantation in children. Unique molecular identifiers were used in preparing the TCRbeta library. TCRdb processed the PCR reads anew with MiXCR; each CDR3 protein has one entry. The profile shows almost 500,000 distinct CDR3 sequences, under 12% of them singletons. The sample in question was PBMCs, obtained before TCRalphabeta/CD19-depleted stem cell transplant. These receptors were taken from a child younger than 10 with inherited bone marrow failure, due to receive a stem cell transplant.

This clonotype was detected ten times or more. The V call is TRBV4-3, the J call TRBJ2-2, with D hard to call. The CDR3 runs 15 residues. V was trimmed by 3 bases and J by 6 bases, leaving 14 bases between them. Per the germline V gene, CDR1 is LGHNA and CDR2 is YSLEER. This CDR3 is CASSQVPFGAGELFF. The CDR3 nucleotides read TGCGCCAGCAGCCAGGTCCCTTTTGGGGCCGGGGAGCTGTTTTTT.

This clonotype was detected ten times or more. DNA for the CDR3: TGCAGTGCACCCCTTTCGGGACAGGGGGAGTACGAGCAGTACTTC. The encoded protein is CSAPLSGQGEYEQYF. The chain couples TRBV20-1 to TRBJ2-7, with 11 bases aligning to TRBD1. J was trimmed by 4 bases and V by 6 bases; bases with no gene match: 11. The CDR3 sequence is 15 residues long. Germline lookup yields CDR1 DFQATT and CDR2 SNEGSKA (reference sequence).

In its sample, this clonotype was seen many times. The CDR3 nucleotides are TGTGCCAGCAGAGCGGGACTAGCGGGGATTACCGGGGAGCTGTTTTTT. Translation: CASRAGLAGITGELFF. The chain joins TRBV27 to TRBJ2-2; 13 positions match TRBD2. The CDR3 runs 16 residues. With 6 bases clipped from V and 5 bases from J, the junction kept 6 bases outside the gene matches. Germline CDR1 and CDR2: MNHEY and SMNVEV (reference sequence).

This clonotype was recorded at least ten times. The chain couples TRBV6-5 to TRBJ2-2, with TRBD2 matching 7 bases. CDR1 is MNHEY and CDR2 is SVGAGI in the germline V gene. The CDR3 consists of 15 residues. V shed 2 bases, J shed 0 bases, and the junction held 0 bases outside the gene matches. Here the CDR3 reads CASSYGLANTGELFF. The CDR3 nucleotides read TGTGCCAGCAGTTACGGACTAGCGAACACCGGGGAGCTGTTTTTT.

Many counts were recorded for this clonotype. The CDR3 sequence is CASSYSQSSYNEQFF. The CDR3 bases are TGTGCCAGCAGTTACTCGCAGAGCTCCTACAATGAGCAGTTCTTC. This chain joins TRBV6-5 and TRBJ2-1, with D unclear. Germline CDR1 is MNHEY and CDR2 is SVGAGI. The CDR3 has 15 amino acids. V was shortened by 0 bases and J by 0 bases, with 6 bases between the two germline ends.

The table lists this clonotype with many counts. The V and J genes are TRBV15 and TRBJ1-1; maybe TRBD1 (6 bases). This CDR3 spans 13 amino acids. Trimming removed 5 bases at V and 5 bases at J, with 12 bases between. CDR1 is LNHNV, CDR2 YYDKDF, per germline (reference sequence). The CDR3 protein is CATSLGQTTEAFF. The CDR3 region has the DNA TGTGCCACCAGCCTAGGACAGACGACTGAAGCTTTCTTT.

The chain carries TRBV5-4 and TRBJ2-1, with 13 bases identical to TRBD2. Germline values: CDR1 SGHNT, CDR2 YYREEE (reference sequence). This CDR3 is built from 15 residues. V was pared by 4 bases and J by 6 bases, with 4 bases of the junction left unmatched. The CDR3 coding sequence is TGTGCCAGCAGCCCTACTAGCGGGAGGGCCAATGAGCAGTTCTTC. Its translation is CASSPTSGRANEQFF.

This clonotype was counted ten times or more. The rearrangement joins TRBV10-3 to TRBJ2-5; the D gene is possibly TRBD2 (5 bases). The CDR3 runs 14 residues. The ends were cut back, 3 bases at V and 4 bases at J, with 12 bases in the middle. Germline CDR1 is ENHRY and CDR2 is SYGVKD. In DNA, the CDR3 is TGTGCCATCAGTGATCCCCACGGGGTAGAGACCCAGTACTTC. Translating gives CAISDPHGVETQYF.

This clonotype was observed at least ten times. This chain uses TRBV6-4 with TRBJ2-1; D is unclear. Deletions cut 0 bases from V and 2 bases from J, with 11 bases between. This CDR3 has 16 amino acids. Per germline, CDR1 MRHNA and CDR2 SNTAGT. CDR3 protein: CASSDSGLPPYNEQFF. Written as DNA, the CDR3 is TGTGCCAGCAGTGACTCCGGTCTTCCACCCTACAATGAGCAGTTCTTC.